The 7 T cell receptor beta chains below come from one sample, sequenced in a study of T cell changes during pregnancy in multiple sclerosis. Only in-frame clones appear in the TCRdb table, and some are missing; sequencing was by immunoSEQ multiplex PCR. The table records roughly 35,000 clones, about 91% of them present only once. Sequencing used CD4+ T cells from peripheral blood mononuclear cells, obtained after pregnancy. The receptor source for this set is a female donor with multiple sclerosis, enrolled in a pregnancy study.

The CDR3 sequence is CASSPGETQYF. DNA of the CDR3: TGTGCCAGCAGCCCGGGAGAGACCCAGTACTTC. This chain links TRBV7-2 with TRBJ2-5; the D is unclear. Germline CDR1 and CDR2: SGHTA and FQGNSA. The V end lost 5 bases, the J end lost 4 bases, and 5 bases lay between the germline ends. The CDR3 is 11 residues long.

The rearrangement uses TRBV5-1 and TRBJ2-2; TRBD1 aligns across 7 bases. The CDR3 is 16 residues long. Germline V gene sequence: CDR1 SGHRS, CDR2 YFSETQ. Trimming removed 2 bases from V and 6 bases from J; junction bases left unmatched: 10. The CDR3 sequence is CASSLKGGGAAGELFF. In nucleotides, the CDR3 is TGCGCCAGCAGCTTAAAAGGGGGCGGTGCAGCCGGGGAGCTGTTTTTT.

The V call is TRBV2, the J call TRBJ2-5; D is ambiguous. Germline V gives CDR1 SNHLY, CDR2 FYNNEI. The V end lost 1 base, the J end lost 6 bases, and 3 bases lay between the germline ends. CDR3 size: 11 residues. The DNA of the CDR3 is TGTGCCAGCAGTGAAGGGCAGACCCAGTACTTC. This gives the protein CASSEGQTQYF.

This clone was counted only a few times. The J gene is TRBJ2-4, the V gene TRBV2, with a weak D call TRBD1 (5 bases). The CDR3 loop spans 16 amino acids. Germline assignment: CDR1 SNHLY and CDR2 FYNNEI. Trimming left V 5 bases short and J 1 base short, with 15 bases between. CDR3 sequence reads: CASSSYPTGAKNIQYF. DNA of the CDR3: TGTGCCAGCAGTTCTTACCCCACAGGTGCCAAAAACATTCAGTACTTC. Together with reference TRBV2 and TRBJ2-4, the CDR3 gives the full variable domain: EPEVTQTPSHQVTQMGQEVILRCVPISNHLYFYWYRQILGQKVEFLVSFYNNEISEKSEIFDDQFSVERPDGSNFTLKIRSTKLEDSAMYFCASSSYPTGAKNIQYFGAGTRLSVL.

This sequence joins TRBV19 and TRBJ2-7; 7 positions agree with TRBD1. CDR1 LNHDA and CDR2 SQIVND come from the germline V gene (reference sequence). Losses at the gene ends were 3 bases for V and 0 bases for J; bases not matched to a gene: 5. The CDR3 is made up of 15 amino acids. CDR3 in amino acids: CASSMWGTVSYEQYF. The CDR3 region has the DNA TGTGCCAGTAGTATGTGGGGGACAGTCTCCTACGAGCAGTACTTC.

The rearrangement uses TRBV5-1 and TRBJ2-7; tentatively, D is TRBD2 (5 bases). V lost 4 bases and J 0 bases, leaving 11 bases between the germline ends. The CDR3 spans 14 residues. CDR1 is SGHRS, CDR2 YFSETQ, per germline. The CDR3: CASSPERISYEQYF. The CDR3 DNA is TGCGCCAGCAGCCCAGAGCGGATCTCCTACGAGCAGTACTTC. The complete variable domain, with remaining parts taken from reference TRBV5-1 and TRBJ2-7, reads KAGVTQTPRYLIKTRGQQVTLSCSPISGHRSVSWYQQTPGQGLQFLFEYFSETQRNKGNFPGRFSGRQFSNSRSEMNVSTLELGDSALYLCASSPERISYEQYFGPGTRLTVT.

The chain joins TRBV5-4 to TRBJ1-1; TRBD1 might be the D (5 bases). Germline V gene sequence: CDR1 SGHNT, CDR2 YYREEE (reference sequence). Trimming stripped 0 bases from V and 0 bases from J, with 9 bases between. The CDR3 extends over 15 amino acids. As DNA, the CDR3 is TGTGCCAGCAGCTTGGGTGGGGGGATGAACACTGAAGCTTTCTTT. Its protein product is CASSLGGGMNTEAFF.